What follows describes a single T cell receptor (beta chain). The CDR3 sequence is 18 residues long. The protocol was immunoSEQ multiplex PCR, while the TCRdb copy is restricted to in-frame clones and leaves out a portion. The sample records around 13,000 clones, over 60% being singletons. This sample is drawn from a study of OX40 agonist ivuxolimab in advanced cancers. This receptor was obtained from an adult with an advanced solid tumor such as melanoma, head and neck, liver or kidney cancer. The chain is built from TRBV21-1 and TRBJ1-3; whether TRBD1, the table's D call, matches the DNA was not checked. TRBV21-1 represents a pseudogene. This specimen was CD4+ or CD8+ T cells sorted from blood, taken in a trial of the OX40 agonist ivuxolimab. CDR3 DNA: TGTGCCAGCAGCAAAGAGGGTACAGGGAAAGGATCTGGAAACACCATATATTTT. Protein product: CASSKEGTGKGSGNTIYF.